This TCR beta chain is drawn from a study of blood T cell repertoires in COVID-19. About the research overall: COVID-19 samples, acute and convalescent, were from the United States, Italy and Spain.

Produced via immunoSEQ multiplex PCR; TCRdb's table is partial and in-frame only. The sample lists roughly 310,000 clones, around 91% seen once, with about 9.5% in the top ten. Looked up from germline, CDR1 is LGHNA and CDR2 is YSLEER. Trimming cost V 0 bases and J 0 bases, with 9 bases left between them. The CDR3 has 16 residues. The participants were between about 18 and 90 years old and came from some 23 US areas. This clonotype was sampled from a woman in her forties who had recovered from COVID-19. Sequencing input: PBMCs or T cells enriched from blood (not recorded which). V and J are TRBV4-3 and TRBJ1-3; D gene ambiguous. The CDR3 sequence is CASSQDEQFSGNTIYF. CDR3 in DNA: TGCGCCAGCAGCCAAGACGAACAGTTCTCTGGAAACACCATATATTTT.